The sequence of this T cell receptor (beta chain) was determined in a study of blood T cells in healthy people across ages. This clonotype occurred a few times. A second PCR of roughly 7 to 11 cycles used a sample-barcoded 5' primer and a J-beta primer mix. TCRdb re-analysed the 5' RACE reads in MiXCR, keeping a single row per CDR3 protein. The sample holds about 800,000 distinct CDR3 sequences, 20% to 30% seen once. These same records also appear under a second study, on T cells of mothers and their children. That work contributes: The sample comes from fewer than 10 healthy Caucasian donors: mothers and children.

This receptor was identified in a boy aged 5-17 years in good health. The sample was blood.

The CDR3 DNA follows: TGCGCCAGCAGCTTGGATCTCTTTAGCGTTAAACCTTCAGCCCTTGAGCAGTTCTTC. Translated: CASSLDLFSVKPSALEQFF. The chain is built from TRBV5-1 and TRBJ2-5; a possible D gene is TRBD2 (5 bases). The end of the DNA is better explained by TRBJ2-1, so the J call may be wrong. The CDR3 length is 19 residues. Germline CDR1 SGHRS, CDR2 YFSETQ.